This TCR beta chain was documented in a study of T cells in localized non-small cell lung cancer. Study-level results: Uninvolved adjacent lung had higher T cell clonality than tumor and all other tissues. Adjacent lung tissue had a median about 50 of the top 100 clones found in the tumor.

The protocol was immunoSEQ multiplex PCR, while the TCRdb copy is restricted to in-frame clones and leaves out a portion. The repertoire holds roughly 4,700 clones, with about 34% as singletons. Trimming took 10 bases from V and 0 from J, leaving 13 bases between them. The CDR3 loop spans 13 amino acids. Germline V gene lookup returns CDR1 MNHGY and CDR2 SAAAGT. On this clone: Its cognate antigen is unknown.

The origin of this receptor is a woman aged 40-69 years with stage II squamous cell lung carcinoma. V usage is TRBV6-8 and J usage is TRBJ2-7, with D perhaps given as TRBD1 or TRBD2 (5 bases each). The sequencing used lung tumor tissue, collected before any cancer treatment. The chain's CDR3 is CAISAGTSYEQYF. CDR3 nucleotide sequence: TGTGCCATCAGCGCCGGGACCTCCTACGAGCAGTACTTC.